The source of this T cell receptor (beta chain) is a study of blood T cells in healthy people across ages. CDR3 length: 15 amino acids. The germline gives CDR1 SGHRS, CDR2 YFSETQ. With 4 bases removed from V and 0 bases from J, the gap between germline ends came to 12 bases. For the second PCR, which ran for about 7 to 11 cycles, a sample-barcoded 5' primer and a J-beta primer mix were used. TCRdb processed the 5' RACE reads anew with MiXCR; each CDR3 protein has one entry. Of about 720,000 distinct CDR3 sequences in the sample, roughly 20% are singletons; the top ten hold around 22%. Only a few counts were recorded for this clonotype. Its antigen is unidentified. Study observations and caveats: The study could not conclusively compare naive and antigen-experienced cells, given its unsorted PBMCs. Older individuals had lower TCR beta diversity per million T cells (the decline was roughly linear). Unknown donor CMV status possibly confounded expanded clonotype changes.

This rearrangement joins TRBV5-1 to TRBJ2-3; D gene uncertain. The specimen sequenced was blood. This clonotype was obtained from a man between 70 and 80 years old in good health. The CDR3 nucleotides are TGCGCCAGCAGCCCCGGAGAATCTAGCACAGATACGCAGTATTTT. This sequence encodes CASSPGESSTDTQYF.